A selection of T cell receptor beta chains follows, all from one sample in a study of T cell responses to AZD1222 COVID-19 vaccine. Clones were read by immunoSEQ multiplex PCR, and TCRdb kept only the in-frame ones, dropping some. The sample contains approximately 120,000 clones, approximately 90% of which appear only once. Material: peripheral blood, obtained on day 0 of AZD1222 vaccination. The receptors here all came from an adult in good health. Both conserved end residues are part of each CDR3. A D gene is named only where the DNA matches it firmly. Clone size appears in some rows only: once, few, many, or a class for an expanded clone.

.	TRBV30	12	.	TRBJ2-7	TGTGCCTGGAGCGCCGGTTCCTACGAGCAGTACTTC	CAWSAGSYEQYF
TRBD1	TRBV6-2/TRBV6-3	15	.	TRBJ2-1	TGTGCCAGCAGTTACTGGGACAGTTCCTACAATGAGCAGTTCTTC	CASSYWDSSYNEQFF
.	TRBV28	14	few	TRBJ1-5	TGTGCCAGCAGTTTATCTGGGGGCGATCAGCCCCAGCATTTT	CASSLSGGDQPQHF
.	TRBV5-6	16	.	TRBJ1-5	TGTGCCAGCAGCTTGGGAGGGGCGCGAAGTAATCAGCCCCAGCATTTT	CASSLGGARSNQPQHF
.	TRBV6-5	15	once	TRBJ1-5	TGTGCCAGCAAGATGTCCGGCAGGGACAATCAGCCCCAGCATTTT	CASKMSGRDNQPQHF
TRBD2	TRBV25-1	16	once	TRBJ2-1	TGTGCCAGCAGTGCCAAGCCGGGACTAGCGGGGAATGAGCAGTTCTTC	CASSAKPGLAGNEQFF
TRBD2	TRBV27	17	.	TRBJ2-1	TGTGCCAGCAGTTTATGGCGGGGTAGCGGGAGATTGGGGGAGCAGTTCTTC	CASSLWRGSGRLGEQFF
.	TRBV25-1	14	.	TRBJ1-6	TGTGCCAGCAGTGTTGGAGGGGTTTGGTCACCCCTCCACTTT	CASSVGGVWSPLHF
TRBD1	TRBV27	15	once	TRBJ1-2	TGTGCCAGCAGTCGACAGGGAGGTTCTAGCTATGGCTACACCTTC	CASSRQGGSSYGYTF
.	TRBV3-1/TRBV3-2	16	once	TRBJ2-3	TGTGCCAGCAGCCAAGATGAGGGGAGAAACACAGATACGCAGTATTTT	CASSQDEGRNTDTQYF
.	TRBV19	14	.	TRBJ1-5	TGTGCCAGTAGTATCGGAGTTAGCAATCAGCCCCAGCATTTT	CASSIGVSNQPQHF
TRBD2	TRBV9	14	.	TRBJ2-1	TGTGCCAGCAGCGGACCGGGACTAGCCAATGAGCAGTTCTTC	CASSGPGLANEQFF
TRBD1	TRBV7-2	14	few	TRBJ1-4	TGTGCCAGCAGCCCAGACAGGGGGGACGAAAAACTGTTTTTT	CASSPDRGDEKLFF
.	TRBV6-2/TRBV6-3	11	few	TRBJ2-5	TGTGCCAGCAGTTACGGGGAGACCCAGTACTTC	CASSYGETQYF
TRBD2	TRBV11-3	19	.	TRBJ2-2	TGTGCCAGCAGCCAAGCGAGGGGGGGTAGCGGGGCGAACACCGGGGAGCTGTTTTTT	CASSQARGGSGANTGELFF
.	TRBV9	14	.	TRBJ1-1	TGTGCCAGCAGCCCTAGGCACGGTGACACTGAAGCTTTCTTT	CASSPRHGDTEAFF
.	TRBV11-1	15	.	TRBJ2-1	TGTGCCAGCAGCTGGTCAGGGGGGTCCTACAATGAGCAGTTCTTC	CASSWSGGSYNEQFF
.	TRBV10-1	14	few	TRBJ2-5	TGCGCCAGCAGTGGACTACGGGTCCAAGAGACCCAGTACTTC	CASSGLRVQETQYF
TRBD1	TRBV7-9	14	.	TRBJ2-5	TGTGCCAGCAGCTCGGACAGGGCTGGGGAGACCCAGTACTTC	CASSSDRAGETQYF
TRBD1	TRBV7-2	18	.	TRBJ1-6	TGTGCCAGCAGCTTACTACCGCGCCCCGGGACAGCCAATTCACCCCTCCACTTT	CASSLLPRPGTANSPLHF
.	TRBV5-5	15	few	TRBJ1-1	TGTGCCAGCAGCTTGATGGCAGCTATGAACACTGAAGCTTTCTTT	CASSLMAAMNTEAFF
TRBD1	TRBV6-2/TRBV6-3	14	.	TRBJ1-5	TGTGCCAGCAGTCGGGACAGAATCAATCAGCCCCAGCATTTT	CASSRDRINQPQHF
.	TRBV5-1	16	.	TRBJ2-2	TGCGCCAGCAGCTTGGAGGCCAGAACCCGCCCCGGGGAGCTGTTTTTT	CASSLEARTRPGELFF
.	TRBV30	12	.	TRBJ1-1	TGTGCCTGGAGTGTTCTCGCAGGGTACGCTTTCTTT	CAWSVLAGYAFF
.	TRBV21-1	19	few	TRBJ2-3	TGTGCCAGCAGCTGGTCCGGGACTTGCGGGGGGGCGGGCCCAGATACGCAGTATTTT	CASSWSGTCGGAGPDTQYF
.	TRBV18	14	.	TRBJ2-1	TGTGCCAGCTCACCAAGGTTGAAGGGAGGTGAGCAGTTCTTC	CASSPRLKGGEQFF
.	TRBV11-2	15	.	TRBJ1-5	TGTGCCAGCAGCTTAGATGTCAGGGGAAATCAGCCCCAGCATTTT	CASSLDVRGNQPQHF
.	TRBV3-1/TRBV3-2	14	.	TRBJ2-7	TGTGCCAGCAGCCGGGGCCACACCTACTACGAGCAGTACTTC	CASSRGHTYYEQYF
.	TRBV12-3/TRBV12-4	13	.	TRBJ1-1	TGTGCCAGCACCCCCAGGGACCACACTGAAGCTTTCTTT	CASTPRDHTEAFF
.	TRBV30	14	.	TRBJ1-1	TGTGCCTGGAGGGACAACCCGGGGATCACTGAAGCTTTCTTT	CAWRDNPGITEAFF
.	TRBV10-3	13	.	TRBJ2-5	TGTGCCATCAGTGAGGGGGGGTGGGAGACCCAGTACTTC	CAISEGGWETQYF
TRBD1	TRBV12-3/TRBV12-4	12	.	TRBJ1-2	TGTGCCAGCAGTTCATACAGGGGTGGCTACACCTTC	CASSSYRGGYTF
TRBD2	TRBV18	15	.	TRBJ2-5	TGTGCCAGCTCTCTAGCGGGCCCCCCAGGGGAGACCCAGTACTTC	CASSLAGPPGETQYF
.	TRBV5-4	16	.	TRBJ2-3	TGTGCCAGCACCTTGGGACGGGGGACTAGCACAGATACGCAGTATTTT	CASTLGRGTSTDTQYF
.	TRBV5-1	16	.	TRBJ1-3	TGCGCCAGCAGCTTGGAAGGGAGTCTCTCTGGAAACACCATATATTTT	CASSLEGSLSGNTIYF
.	TRBV12-3/TRBV12-4	11	.	TRBJ2-7	TGTGCCAGCAGTCAGGGTTACGAGCAGTACTTC	CASSQGYEQYF
TRBD1	TRBV19	14	once	TRBJ2-3	TGTGCCAGTAGCCGCGGACAGGGGACAGATACGCAGTATTTT	CASSRGQGTDTQYF
.	TRBV6-2/TRBV6-3	15	.	TRBJ2-1	TGTGCCAGCAGTTACACCCTCGACAGTTACAATGAGCAGTTCTTC	CASSYTLDSYNEQFF
.	TRBV6-5	13	.	TRBJ1-3	TGTGCCACAAGACCGGCCTCTGGAAACACCATATATTTT	CATRPASGNTIYF
TRBD1	TRBV7-2	14	few	TRBJ1-5	TGTGCCAGCAGTAAGGGGGCTGGCAATCAGCCCCAGCATTTT	CASSKGAGNQPQHF
TRBD1	TRBV6-5	15	.	TRBJ1-5	TGTGCCAGCAGTTTAACACAGGGGGCCAGACAGCCCCAGCATTTT	CASSLTQGARQPQHF
.	TRBV14	18	few	TRBJ2-7	TGTGCCAGCAGCCAAGAATGGGATCAAGACCCAACGACCTACGAGCAGTACTTC	CASSQEWDQDPTTYEQYF
TRBD2	TRBV11-2	16	.	TRBJ2-3	TGTGCCAGCAGCTTATTAGCGGGAGCAACCACAGATACGCAGTATTTT	CASSLLAGATTDTQYF
TRBD1	TRBV2	14	.	TRBJ1-3	TGTGCCAGCAGTGGGGTCAGGGGGGGAAACACCATATATTTT	CASSGVRGGNTIYF
.	TRBV30	16	few	TRBJ1-2	TGTGCCTGGAGTGTACTGGCAGGGGCTCCTAACTATGGCTACACCTTC	CAWSVLAGAPNYGYTF
.	TRBV9	15	.	TRBJ1-1	TGTGCCAGCAGCGTAGCAGTCGGCCTCAACACTGAAGCTTTCTTT	CASSVAVGLNTEAFF
.	TRBV29-1	13	few	TRBJ1-1	TGCAGCGCGTCTGGACTCATGAACACTGAAGCTTTCTTT	CSASGLMNTEAFF
TRBD2	TRBV19	14	.	TRBJ2-5	TGTGCCAGTAAGGGACGGGAGGGTTTTGAGACCCAGTACTTC	CASKGREGFETQYF
.	TRBV5-1	14	.	TRBJ1-3	TGCGCCAGCAGCCAGGGACAAAGTGGAAACACCATATATTTT	CASSQGQSGNTIYF
.	TRBV2	15	.	TRBJ2-2	TGTGCCAGCAGTTTTGGGGACTGGAACACCGGGGAGCTGTTTTTT	CASSFGDWNTGELFF
TRBD2	TRBV2	14	.	TRBJ2-1	TGTGCCAGCAGTGGGTCACTAGCGGGAGGGCCTAGGTTCTTC	CASSGSLAGGPRFF
.	TRBV9	14	.	TRBJ1-2	TGTGCCAGCAGCGTGGCAGGGTTTTTGAGTGGCTACACCTTC	CASSVAGFLSGYTF
.	TRBV25-1	13	.	TRBJ1-2	TGTGCCAGCAGCGTATTAGCTAACTATGGCTACACCTTC	CASSVLANYGYTF
.	TRBV5-4	14	.	TRBJ1-2	TGTGCCAGCAGCCCGGACAGCCACACCACTCCAGACACCTTC	CASSPDSHTTPDTF
.	TRBV6-5	14	.	TRBJ1-1	TGTGCCAGCACTTACCCACAGGGTATCACTGAAGCTTTCTTT	CASTYPQGITEAFF
.	TRBV5-1	14	once	TRBJ1-1	TGCGCCAGCAGCTTGGAGGCTACGAACACTGAAGCTTTCTTT	CASSLEATNTEAFF
TRBD1	TRBV28	15	.	TRBJ2-7	TGTGCCAGCAGTTTCTCGGGACAGGGTTCCTACGAGCAGTACTTC	CASSFSGQGSYEQYF